Following are 27 T cell receptor beta chains from one sample sequenced in a study of blood T cell repertoires in COVID-19. Sequencing used immunoSEQ multiplex PCR; TCRdb keeps in-frame clones, though not all of them. This sample has 250,000 to 350,000 clones, with 88% found just once. The specimen was PBMCs or T cells enriched from blood (not recorded which). These receptors all stem from a woman aged 55-69 years in a cohort exposed to, infected with or recovered from COVID-19 (not recorded which).

This chain connects TRBV5-4 to TRBJ1-1; D is undetermined. V was shortened by 0 bases and J by 0 bases, with 3 bases between the two germline ends. This CDR3 spans 13 amino acids. Germline loops: CDR1 SGHNT, CDR2 YYREEE (reference sequence). The CDR3 reads CASSLGVNTEAFF. The CDR3 bases are TGTGCCAGCAGCTTGGGAGTGAACACTGAAGCTTTCTTT.

V and J are TRBV11-2 and TRBJ2-7; a possible D gene is TRBD2 (5 bases). The ends were cut back, 5 bases at V and 6 bases at J, with 20 bases in the middle. The germline V gene has CDR1 SGHAT and CDR2 FQNNGV. The CDR3 sequence is 15 residues long. The CDR3 DNA follows: TGTGCCAGCAGCGTCGGCATATTAGTGGGGAGCGAGCAGTACTTC. As protein: CASSVGILVGSEQYF.

V usage is TRBV7-8 and J usage is TRBJ1-3, with D uncertain. The CDR3 spans 15 residues. The V gene lost 5 bases and the J gene lost 7 bases, with 18 bases spanning the gap. The germline V gene has CDR1 SGHVS and CDR2 FQNEAQ. The CDR3 loop is CASSPSVSGRNTIYF. CDR3 in DNA: TGTGCCAGCAGCCCCTCGGTGTCTGGGAGGAACACCATATATTTT. The entire variable domain, with the rest obtained from reference TRBV7-8 and TRBJ1-3, is as follows: GAGVSQSPRYKVAKRGQDVALRCDPISGHVSLFWYQQALGQGPEFLTYFQNEAQLDKSGLPSDRFFAERPEGSVSTLKIQRTQQEDSAVYLCASSPSVSGRNTIYFGEGSWLTVV.

The chain employs TRBV5-1 and TRBJ2-7; 9 nucleotides align to TRBD1. V lost 4 bases to trimming and J lost 7 bases; unmatched junction nucleotides: 6. Germline V CDR1 and CDR2: SGHRS, YFSETQ. This CDR3 is 13 amino acids long. In DNA form, the CDR3 reads TGCGCCAGCAGCGGGGGGACAGGGCGGGAGCAGTACTTC. This codes for CASSGGTGREQYF.

Only one count was recorded for this clone. V gene TRBV6-4 combines with J gene TRBJ1-1; D uncertain. The CDR3 sequence is 15 residues long. V was clipped by 8 bases and J by 0 bases, with 16 bases between them. The germline CDR1 and CDR2 sequences are MRHNA and SNTAGT. CDR3 nucleotides: TGTGCCAGCTTGATCCGTTTGGCCATGAACACTGAAGCTTTCTTT. Translation: CASLIRLAMNTEAFF.

This rearrangement joins TRBV29-1 to TRBJ2-3; the D gene is possibly TRBD2 (5 bases). Trimming took off 4 bases at V and 3 bases at J, with 14 bases between the two ends. The CDR3 covers 14 residues. Germline V gene sequence: CDR1 SQVTM, CDR2 ANQGSEA. CDR3 protein: CSVVGSRGTDTQYF. The DNA for the CDR3 is TGCAGCGTTGTTGGCTCTAGAGGGACAGATACGCAGTATTTT.

V and J are TRBV7-8 and TRBJ1-2; 8 bases are a match to TRBD1. This CDR3 is 15 amino acids long. Trimming cost V 5 bases and J 4 bases; bases outside gene matches: 9. The germline V gene has CDR1 SGHVS and CDR2 FQNEAQ. The CDR3 here is CASSVGTGHGYGYTF. CDR3 bases: TGTGCCAGCAGCGTCGGGACAGGCCACGGCTATGGCTACACCTTC. Looking up the rest from reference TRBV7-8 and TRBJ1-2 gives the full variable domain: GAGVSQSPRYKVAKRGQDVALRCDPISGHVSLFWYQQALGQGPEFLTYFQNEAQLDKSGLPSDRFFAERPEGSVSTLKIQRTQQEDSAVYLCASSVGTGHGYGYTFGSGTRLTVV.

The V gene is TRBV14, the J gene TRBJ2-7, with TRBD1 identical over 8 bases. From germline, CDR1 is SGHDN and CDR2 FVKESK. The CDR3 sequence is 15 residues long. Trimming removed 1 base from V and 3 bases from J; junction bases left unmatched: 5. The CDR3 DNA follows: TGTGCCAGCAGCCAAGTTAGCGGACAGGGCTACGAGCAGTACTTC. Translated, it gives CASSQVSGQGYEQYF.

The chain employs TRBV7-2 and TRBJ2-7, with D possibly being TRBD2 (7 bases). CDR1 is SGHTA, CDR2 FQGNSA, per germline. Trimming cost V 5 bases and J 3 bases, with 17 bases left between them. This CDR3 is 15 amino acids long. The CDR3 sequence: CASSPDSGDNYEQYF. CDR3 DNA sequence: TGTGCCAGCAGCCCGGACAGCGGGGATAACTACGAGCAGTACTTC.

As to this clone: Distinct nucleotide sequences in the sample also encode this CDR3. The V gene is TRBV5-1, the J gene TRBJ1-1; D unresolved. CDR1 SGHRS and CDR2 YFSETQ come from the germline V gene. Trimming removed 0 bases from V and 1 base from J, with 4 bases in between. The CDR3 loop spans 13 amino acids. The CDR3 DNA is TGCGCCAGCAGCTTGGCGGGGAACACTGAAGCTTTCTTT. This encodes CASSLAGNTEAFF.

The chain joins TRBV18 to TRBJ1-1; D is undetermined. The CDR3 extends over 15 amino acids. Trimming pared 2 bases from V and 1 base from J, leaving 11 bases between. Looked up from germline, CDR1 is KGHSH and CDR2 is LQKENI. CDR3 residues: CASSPGPPGNTEAFF. The CDR3 DNA sequence: TGTGCCAGCTCACCAGGGCCGCCCGGGAACACTGAAGCTTTCTTT.

The chain carries TRBV7-9 and TRBJ2-2, with 7 bases matching TRBD2. There are 15 residues in the CDR3. Germline lookup yields CDR1 SEHNR and CDR2 FQNEAQ (reference sequence). Trimming at V came to 5 bases and at J to 2 bases, leaving 5 bases not matched to a gene. CDR3 in DNA: TGTGCCAGCAGCCCTAGCGGAATTAACACCGGGGAGCTGTTTTTT. Protein product: CASSPSGINTGELFF.

The chain uses TRBV19 and TRBJ2-3; 7 nucleotides agree with TRBD2. CDR3 size: 14 residues. The germline V gene has CDR1 LNHDA and CDR2 SQIVND (reference sequence). CDR3 protein: CAVRGRGSTDTQYF. The DNA for the CDR3 is TGTGCGGTCAGAGGGAGGGGCTCCACAGATACGCAGTATTTT.

The chain employs TRBV6-5 and TRBJ2-2, with unresolved D. Trimming pared 7 bases from V and 1 base from J, leaving 10 bases between. CDR1 and CDR2 from the germline V gene are MNHEY and SVGAGI. The CDR3 extends over 14 amino acids. The CDR3 is CASKARVNTGELFF. The CDR3 DNA is TGTGCCAGCAAAGCCCGGGTGAACACCGGGGAGCTGTTTTTT.

CDR3 sequence (DNA): TGTGCCTGGAGTGTACTGGGCCGATCCAAAAGCTATGGCTACACCTTC. It yields the protein CAWSVLGRSKSYGYTF. This chain uses TRBV30 with TRBJ1-2; D not resolved. In germline, CDR1 is GTSNPN, CDR2 SVGIG (reference sequence). Trimming took 0 bases from V and 4 from J, leaving 18 bases between them. This CDR3 contains 16 residues.

This clone was seen only once. The V and J genes are TRBV5-1 and TRBJ2-7; TRBD2 matches 11 bases. The CDR3 spans 17 residues. Trimming at V came to 4 bases and at J to 1 base, leaving 10 bases not matched to a gene. The germline gives CDR1 SGHRS, CDR2 YFSETQ. The DNA of the CDR3 is TGCGCCAGCAGCACGCCAGGGCTAGCGGGAGGTTCCTACGAGCAGTACTTC. It is translated as CASSTPGLAGGSYEQYF. The full variable domain, its missing parts supplied by reference TRBV5-1 and TRBJ2-7, is KAGVTQTPRYLIKTRGQQVTLSCSPISGHRSVSWYQQTPGQGLQFLFEYFSETQRNKGNFPGRFSGRQFSNSRSEMNVSTLELGDSALYLCASSTPGLAGGSYEQYFGPGTRLTVT.

The sample holds a few counts of this clone. V and J are TRBV19 and TRBJ2-3, with D perhaps TRBD2 (5 bases). Germline CDR1 and CDR2: LNHDA and SQIVND (reference sequence). The CDR3 is 15 amino acids. Deletions cut 2 bases from V and 2 bases from J, with 11 bases between. CDR3 bases: TGTGCCAGTAGTATACCAGCGGCATACACAGATACGCAGTATTTT. Its translation is CASSIPAAYTDTQYF.

The V and J genes are TRBV4-3 and TRBJ2-5, with 7 nucleotides matching TRBD1. Germline V gene sequence: CDR1 LGHNA, CDR2 YSLEER. V trimming: 0 bases; J trimming: 2 bases; junction bases outside the gene matches: 6. The CDR3 is 16 residues long. CDR3 sequence reads: CASSQDPMTGQETQYF. CDR3 sequence (DNA): TGCGCCAGCAGCCAAGATCCTATGACAGGGCAAGAGACCCAGTACTTC.

The chain uses TRBV28 and TRBJ2-7; D ambiguous. This CDR3 comprises 12 residues. Germline CDR1 and CDR2: MDHEN and SYDVKM. Trimming shortened V by 6 bases and J by 7 bases, and 13 bases separated the two germline ends. CDR3 nucleotides: TGTGCCAGCAGGGGTAGCCCCGGGGAGCAGTACTTC. Translation gives CASRGSPGEQYF. The full variable domain, in which reference TRBV28 and TRBJ2-7 provide the parts outside the CDR3, is DVKVTQSSRYLVKRTGEKVFLECVQDMDHENMFWYRQDPGLGLRLIYFSYDVKMKEKGDIPEGYSVSREKKERFSLILESASTNQTSMYLCASRGSPGEQYFGPGTRLTVT.

The gene calls are TRBV30 and TRBJ2-7, with 7 positions matching TRBD2. The CDR3 is 12 residues long. From germline, CDR1 is GTSNPN and CDR2 SVGIG (reference sequence). V lost 2 bases, J lost 3 bases, and 1 base stayed unmatched. In DNA form, the CDR3 reads TGTGCCTGGAGTCCGGGGGGCTACGAGCAGTACTTC. Amino acids: CAWSPGGYEQYF.

This clone was found once. The chain carries TRBV6-5 and TRBJ1-5, with D possibly being TRBD1 (6 bases). Germline V gene lookup returns CDR1 MNHEY and CDR2 SVGAGI. CDR3 size: 15 residues. Between the trimmed V and J ends, which lost 5 bases and 0 bases, there was a span of 11 bases. The CDR3 sequence is CASSTGHYSNQPQHF. Here the CDR3 DNA reads TGTGCCAGCAGTACAGGGCACTATAGCAATCAGCCCCAGCATTTT.

The chain joins TRBV30 to TRBJ2-7; 8 nucleotides align to TRBD2. V dropped 6 bases and J dropped 0; count of bases not matched to a gene: 7. Germline V CDR1 and CDR2: GTSNPN, SVGIG (reference sequence). The CDR3 length is 14 residues. Here the CDR3 reads CACKRESSSYEQYF. CDR3 bases: TGTGCCTGCAAGCGGGAGAGTTCCTCCTACGAGCAGTACTTC.

This rearrangement joins TRBV28 to TRBJ2-1; D is possibly TRBD2 (6 bases). This CDR3 is built from 12 residues. CDR1 is MDHEN and CDR2 is SYDVKM in the germline V gene. The V end was cut by 4 bases, the J end by 10 bases, with 11 bases between. The chain's CDR3 is CASSYGTREQFF. The CDR3, as DNA: TGTGCCAGCAGTTACGGGACTCGCGAGCAGTTCTTC.

The count of this clone is one. The V and J genes are TRBV7-9 and TRBJ2-1; 10 nucleotides align to TRBD1. The CDR3 is made up of 15 amino acids. J gave up 6 bases and V 5 bases, and 7 bases lay outside the gene matches. Germline values: CDR1 SEHNR, CDR2 FQNEAQ (reference sequence). The CDR3 region has the DNA TGTGCCAGCAGCCCGGGACAGGGGTTGGTCAATGAGCAGTTCTTC. It yields the protein CASSPGQGLVNEQFF.

The chain links TRBV9 to TRBJ1-3; TRBD1 matches 7 bases. V dropped 0 bases and J dropped 2; count of bases not matched to a gene: 5. The CDR3 is 16 amino acids. The germline gives CDR1 SGDLS, CDR2 YYNGEE. In DNA form, the CDR3 reads TGTGCCAGCAGCGTAGACCTGACAGGGCCTGGAAACACCATATATTTT. Translating it yields CASSVDLTGPGNTIYF.

The V gene is TRBV3-1 (or the pseudogene TRBV3-2), the J gene TRBJ2-1; tentative D call: TRBD1 (6 bases). Germline CDR1 reads LGHDT; CDR2 reads YNNKEL (reference sequence). V lost 5 bases and J lost 11, with 10 bases in between. The CDR3 spans 11 residues. CDR3 region: CASSARDKQFF. CDR3 in DNA: TGTGCCAGCAGCGCCCGGGACAAGCAGTTCTTC.

This sequence joins TRBV18 and TRBJ2-1; TRBD2 matches at 8 bases. The germline V gene encodes CDR1 KGHSH and CDR2 LQKENI. V gave up 6 bases and J gave up 3 bases; unmatched junction bases: 7. The CDR3 runs to 15 residues. This CDR3 reads CASSGGEGDYNEQFF. The DNA for the CDR3 is TGTGCCAGCTCCGGGGGGGAGGGAGACTACAATGAGCAGTTCTTC. The entire variable domain, with the rest obtained from reference TRBV18 and TRBJ2-1, is as follows: NAGVMQNPRHLVRRRGQEARLRCSPMKGHSHVYWYRQLPEEGLKFMVYLQKENIIDESGMPKERFSAEFPKEGPSILRIQQVVRGDSAAYFCASSGGEGDYNEQFFGPGTRLTVL.